This passage covers 16 T cell receptor beta chains from one sample sequenced in a study of T-cell reconstitution after alpha-beta-depleted transplantation in children. The TCRbeta library was prepared with unique molecular identifiers. TCRdb reprocessed the PCR reads via MiXCR and lists one record per CDR3 protein. In the table there are about 900,000 distinct CDR3 sequences, roughly 31% of which are singletons. This sample comprised PBMCs, mostly from graft donor cells, obtained 360 days after TCRalphabeta/CD19-depleted stem cell transplant. Receptor source: a boy younger than two who had a stem cell transplant for SCID, so the T cells may come from the graft donor.

The chain carries TRBV4-1 and TRBJ1-3; no firm D call. This CDR3 has 15 amino acids. V lost 1 base and J 0 bases, leaving 7 bases between the germline ends. Germline-derived CDR1 and CDR2 are MGHRA and YSYEKL. CDR3 loop: CASSQGIHSGNTIYF. The CDR3 nucleotides read TGCGCCAGCAGCCAAGGAATCCACTCTGGAAACACCATATATTTT.

This clonotype was picked up a small number of times. The V gene is TRBV12-3 or TRBV12-4, the J gene TRBJ1-2; D is perhaps TRBD1 (5 bases). The CDR3 loop spans 15 amino acids. V lost 5 bases and J 8 bases, leaving 21 bases between the germline ends. The DNA for the CDR3 is TGTGCCAGCAGTACCCGAACTACGGGACGGGGAGGCTACACCTTC. Its translation is CASSTRTTGRGGYTF.

The chain uses TRBV29-1 and TRBJ2-3, with TRBD2 identical over 14 bases. The V segment lost 6 bases and the J segment 2 bases; nucleotides outside the gene matches: 7. There are 16 residues in the CDR3. Germline lookup yields CDR1 SQVTM and CDR2 ANQGSEA. The CDR3 nucleotides are TGCAGCGTCACTGGACTAGCGGGGGGTTACACAGATACGCAGTATTTT. Translated: CSVTGLAGGYTDTQYF.

V usage is TRBV3-1 and J usage is TRBJ2-2; the D is unclear. Germline CDR1 is LGHDT and CDR2 is YNNKEL (reference sequence). Trimming cost V 1 base and J 0 bases, with 9 bases left between them. This CDR3 has 16 residues. CDR3 in DNA: TGTGCCAGCAGCCAAGTAAGACCCTCGAACACCGGGGAGCTGTTTTTT. Its protein product is CASSQVRPSNTGELFF.

This clonotype has just a few counts. The gene calls are TRBV10-3 and TRBJ2-7; 7 nucleotides line up with TRBD1. This CDR3 contains 14 residues. Germline V gives CDR1 ENHRY, CDR2 SYGVKD. V lost 10 bases and J lost 2; bases outside the gene matches: 11. The CDR3 DNA sequence: TGTGCCACGAAAAAACCGGGACAGACCTACGAGCAGTACTTC. This codes for CATKKPGQTYEQYF.

This clonotype has a handful of counts. The J gene is TRBJ2-7, the V gene TRBV18; 11 nucleotides align to TRBD1. CDR3 size: 14 residues. In germline, CDR1 is KGHSH, CDR2 LQKENI. The V segment lost 3 bases and the J segment 5 bases; nucleotides outside the gene matches: 3. In DNA form, the CDR3 reads TGTGCCAGCTCACCGCAGGGACAGGGGGACGAGCAGTACTTC. Translating gives CASSPQGQGDEQYF.

This chain joins TRBV29-1 and TRBJ2-7, with a possible D match to TRBD1 (5 bases). Germline V gene lookup returns CDR1 SQVTM and CDR2 ANQGSEA. Trimming removed 4 bases from V and 9 bases from J, with 22 bases in between. This CDR3 spans 14 amino acids. The CDR3 nucleotides read TGCAGCGTTGTGGAGACAGACTTACGACTTGGGCAGTACTTC. Protein product: CSVVETDLRLGQYF.

A single count supports this clonotype. The chain links TRBV4-1 to TRBJ2-7; 9 bases are a match to TRBD1. V lost 4 bases and J lost 0; bases outside the gene matches: 7. In germline, CDR1 is MGHRA, CDR2 YSYEKL. This CDR3 has 16 residues. The DNA for the CDR3 is TGCGCCAGCAGCCGACGGACAGGGGACGTCTCCTACGAGCAGTACTTC. It yields the protein CASSRRTGDVSYEQYF.

The chain uses TRBV4-1 and TRBJ2-3; maybe TRBD2 (6 bases). Between the trimmed V and J ends, which lost 5 bases and 3 bases, there was a span of 33 bases. Germline lookup yields CDR1 MGHRA and CDR2 YSYEKL. The CDR3 covers 21 residues. CDR3 DNA sequence: TGCGCCAGCAGCGCCAAGGGCGGGGCTGGTGAAGTTATCGACGGAACAGATACGCAGTATTTT. Its translation is CASSAKGGAGEVIDGTDTQYF.

The chain has TRBV4-2 and TRBJ2-7, with a tentative D call TRBD1 (6 bases). The CDR3 runs 16 residues. Trimming shortened V by 9 bases and J by 0 bases, and 21 bases separated the two germline ends. Per the germline V gene, CDR1 is LGHNA and CDR2 is YNFKEQ. The CDR3 is CARGPGVGGLSYEQYF. The CDR3 coding sequence is TGTGCCAGGGGCCCTGGGGTAGGGGGTCTCTCCTACGAGCAGTACTTC.

V is TRBV2 and J is TRBJ2-3; D not resolved. The V end was cut by 1 base, the J end by 2 bases, with 4 bases between. The CDR3 is made up of 13 amino acids. Germline CDR1 is SNHLY and CDR2 is FYNNEI. CDR3 in DNA: TGTGCCAGCAGTGAAGAATACACAGATACGCAGTATTTT. Amino acid sequence: CASSEEYTDTQYF.

This chain joins TRBV20-1 and TRBJ2-7; the D gene could be TRBD1 or TRBD2 (5 bases each). Germline V CDR1 and CDR2: DFQATT, SNEGSKA (reference sequence). V was shortened by 6 bases and J by 0 bases, with 15 bases between the two germline ends. The CDR3 runs to 14 residues. CDR3 protein: CSAAEGLSSYEQYF. CDR3 nucleotide sequence: TGCAGTGCGGCCGAGGGGCTGAGCTCCTACGAGCAGTACTTC.

This clonotype was detected only a few times. V is TRBV2 and J is TRBJ1-1; the D gene is possibly TRBD1 (6 bases). The CDR3 is 14 residues long. The V gene's germline CDR1 is SNHLY and CDR2 FYNNEI. Deletions cut 6 bases from V and 5 bases from J, with 16 bases between. The CDR3 sequence: CASSRGGQETEAFF. DNA for the CDR3: TGTGCCAGCAGCCGAGGGGGGCAAGAGACTGAAGCTTTCTTT.

This clonotype was observed a few times. The chain joins TRBV9 to TRBJ2-7; a possible D gene is TRBD2 (6 bases). CDR1 is SGDLS and CDR2 is YYNGEE in the germline V gene. Trimming took 2 bases from V and 6 from J, leaving 12 bases between them. There are 13 residues in the CDR3. The CDR3 loop reads CASSVVLGSEQYF. The CDR3 region has the DNA TGTGCCAGCAGCGTTGTTCTCGGGAGCGAGCAGTACTTC.

The V and J genes are TRBV20-1 and TRBJ2-5; no definite D call. CDR1 is DFQATT, CDR2 SNEGSKA, per germline (reference sequence). The CDR3 is 10 residues long. Trimming took 6 bases from V and 5 from J, leaving 7 bases between them. Written as DNA, the CDR3 is TGCAGTGCCGGATACGAGACCCAGTACTTC. It encodes CSAGYETQYF.

The V and J genes are TRBV29-1 and TRBJ2-1, with 7 bases aligning to TRBD2. Germline CDR1 reads SQVTM; CDR2 reads ANQGSEA. V gave up 2 bases and J gave up 10 bases; unmatched junction bases: 8. The CDR3 length is 13 residues. CDR3 bases: TGCAGCGTTGAAACCGGACTAGACTCCGAGCAGTTCTTC. Amino acid sequence: CSVETGLDSEQFF.